Described below is a single T cell receptor beta chain sequence and its context. Methods used by the authors: For nucleated cells, counts were estimated from reference gene primer amplification. Clones were sequenced by immunoSEQ multiplex PCR, and TCRdb holds only the in-frame ones, with some missing. V and J calls and clone size are copied from that table; D and trimming were computed from the DNA. The sample includes some 100,000 clones, 81% of them seen just once. This record belongs to a study of blood T cell repertoires in COVID-19. About the research overall: Sites in the United States, Italy and Spain provided acute and convalescent COVID-19 samples.

This CDR3 region has 14 residues. With 4 bases removed from V and 5 bases from J, the gap between germline ends came to 14 bases. Germline CDR1 and CDR2: MNHEY and SMNVEV (reference sequence). The TCR was taken from a man in his 60s with acute or convalescent COVID-19. Sequencing was performed on peripheral blood. V usage is TRBV27 and J usage is TRBJ1-1; perhaps TRBD1 as D (5 bases). CDR3 bases: TGTGCCAGCAGTTCGACTTCAAGACAGACTGAAGCTTTCTTT. This gives the protein CASSSTSRQTEAFF.